This entry is about one TCR beta chain. Its cognate antigen has yet to be identified. Base quality data are lacking; no much larger clone is found one base away. This sample stems from a study of T cell responses to AZD1222 COVID-19 vaccine (dated by TCRdb to the early 2020s). Turning to the overall study: AZD1222 recipients with second doses at about 4 weeks or about 12 weeks were pooled, because spike-specific TCR depth and breadth did not differ between schedules. TCR sequencing was performed for 230 to 250 trial participants, of whom roughly 200 were given two doses of AZD1222 and some 25 were given two doses of MenACWY control vaccine. Trial participants were enrolled into age subgroups of 18-55, 56-69 and 70-plus years, which contained 148, 28 and 57 TCR-sequenced participants, respectively.

Relative to germline, V is 9 bases shorter and J is 5 bases shorter, with 13 bases between their ends. CDR1 KGHDR and CDR2 SFDVKD are derived from the germline V gene. The CDR3 sequence holds 13 residues, the cysteine and phenylalanine included. The retained sequence is limited to the CDR3, 39 bases, with the frame set at the first base. The CDR3 regions of human TCRbeta chains were analyzed by immunosequencing. On the study's bioinformatics: TCRs in the repertoires were matched against a reference library of SARS-CoV-2-specific TCRs that had been generated with the MIRA antigen-specificity platform. Breadth meant the fraction of unique TCRs that were SARS-CoV-2-associated, whereas depth meant the fraction of total T cells that were SARS-CoV-2-associated. Using the MIRA data, every spike-specific TCR was mapped to the spike region that the TCR reacted to and assigned to either a CD4 or a CD8 class. Log10-transformed breadth and depth values were compared by one-way ANOVA with Sidak's multiple comparisons tests. In TCRdb, the immuneACCESS table is reduced to in-frame sequences with V and J assigned. These tables do not hold every clone; where another copy was compared, an unresolved V gene accounts for under half, and the others remain unexplained. V and J calls and clone size follow that table, whereas D and trimming were derived from the DNA. This sample is represented by over 120,000 clones; over 85% of them were singletons. Under 6.5% of the sample belongs to the ten largest clones.

Study-level results and caveats: In the small 56-69-year group, the increase in depth fell short of significance, most likely because of low power. Reportedly, almost half of the unique spike-specific TCRs recognized epitopes lying outside the regions that are mutated in the B.1.351 and B.1.1.7 variants. Most participants were white British and females outnumbered males, and the authors suggested that clonal diversity may have been underestimated. After two AZD1222 doses, both the breadth and the depth of spike-specific TCRs were significantly higher than at day 0 and than in MenACWY recipients. Because no samples from the day 14 peak response were available, repertoires could be characterized only after the peak T cell response. Conclusions about previously exposed vaccinees are limited because only five to seven AZD1222 recipients were SARS-CoV-2 seropositive at baseline. The whole spike protein was spanned by vaccine-associated CD4 TCRs, and dominant responses were seen in regions 160-218 and 743-854.

The label giving this sample's time point can be read as: baseline before first vaccination. The vaccinee samples were drawn from two UK trials, COV001 and COV002, one of which was a single-blind randomized controlled phase 2/3 trial testing AZD1222 (ChAdOx1 nCoV-19) in healthy adults. For TCRbeta chain sequencing, PBMC samples from trial participants were taken at day 0 and at day 28 after the second dose. The sample in question was peripheral blood, obtained on day 0 of AZD1222 vaccination. The TCR originated in an adult in good health. The chain couples TRBV24-1 to TRBJ1-5; a tentative D call is TRBD1 (5 bases match). The sequenced DNA: TGTGCCACCGGGGGAGGGGAAGATCAGCCCCAGCATTTT. Its protein is CATGGGEDQPQHF.